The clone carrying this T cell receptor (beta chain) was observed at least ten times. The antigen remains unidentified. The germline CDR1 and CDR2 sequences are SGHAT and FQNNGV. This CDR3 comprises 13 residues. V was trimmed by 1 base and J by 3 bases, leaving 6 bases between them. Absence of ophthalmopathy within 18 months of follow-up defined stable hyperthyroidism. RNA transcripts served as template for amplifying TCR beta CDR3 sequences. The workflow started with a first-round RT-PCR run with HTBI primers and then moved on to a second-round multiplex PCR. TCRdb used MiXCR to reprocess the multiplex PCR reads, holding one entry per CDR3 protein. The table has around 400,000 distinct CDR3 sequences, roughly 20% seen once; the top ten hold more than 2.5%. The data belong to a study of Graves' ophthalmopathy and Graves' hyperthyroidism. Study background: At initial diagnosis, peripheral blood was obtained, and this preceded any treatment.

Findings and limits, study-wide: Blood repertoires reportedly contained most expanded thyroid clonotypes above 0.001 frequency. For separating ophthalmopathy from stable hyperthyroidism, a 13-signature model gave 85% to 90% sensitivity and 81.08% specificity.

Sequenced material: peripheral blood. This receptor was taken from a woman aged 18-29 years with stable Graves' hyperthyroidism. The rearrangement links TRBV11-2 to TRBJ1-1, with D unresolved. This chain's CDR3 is CASSLAGHTEAFF. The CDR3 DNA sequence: TGTGCCAGCAGCTTAGCCGGACACACTGAAGCTTTCTTT. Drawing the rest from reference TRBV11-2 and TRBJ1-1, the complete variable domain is EAGVAQSPRYKIIEKRQSVAFWCNPISGHATLYWYQQILGQGPKLLIQFQNNGVVDDSQLPKDRFSAERLKGVDSTLKIQPAKLEDSAVYLCASSLAGHTEAFFGQGTRLTVV.